One and the same sample provided the 27 T cell receptor beta chains below, sequenced in a study of T cell clonality in common variable immunodeficiency. Assay: immunoSEQ multiplex PCR; the TCRdb copy retains only in-frame clones and omits some. This sample comprises over 50,000 clones, none seen once only. The sequenced sample was peripheral blood mononuclear cells. These receptors were collected from a person aged 18-70 years in good health.

With regard to this clone: The read falls 3 residues short of the CDR3 end, and the missing part is taken from the germline J gene. The gene calls are TRBV5-1 and TRBJ2-1; 9 bases map to TRBD2. Per germline, CDR1 SGHRS and CDR2 YFSETQ. Trimming took 4 bases from V and 4 from J; bases not matched to a gene: 12. The CDR3 runs to 17 residues. Incomplete CDR3 DNA: TGCGCCAGCAGCATCGGACCACTAGCGGGTTCTTACAATGAG. It is translated as CASSIGPLAGSYNE. The complete CDR3 protein is CASSIGPLAGSYNEQFF.

The table lists this clone with many counts. Read data end 3 residues before the CDR3 end; the end is taken from the germline J gene. The J gene is TRBJ2-3, the V gene TRBV12-5; 10 positions match TRBD1. The CDR3 totals 17 residues. V gave up 1 base and J gave up 4 bases; unmatched junction bases: 8. CDR1 and CDR2 from the germline V gene are LGHNT and FRNRAP. CDR3 region: CASGLDRDRGVPDTQYF. Incomplete CDR3 DNA: TGTGCTAGTGGTTTGGACCGGGACAGGGGTGTTCCAGATACG.

This clone was found many times. The read halts 3 residues ahead of the CDR3 end, with the missing end drawn from the germline J gene. The chain couples TRBV13 to TRBJ2-1; maybe TRBD2 (6 bases). Germline V gene data show CDR1 as PRHDT and CDR2 as FYEKMQ (reference sequence). V was trimmed by 1 base and J by 5 bases, leaving 18 bases between them. This CDR3 contains 17 residues. CDR3 in amino acids: CASSLEVGERAHNEQFF. Incomplete CDR3 DNA: TGTGCCAGCAGCTTAGAGGTCGGGGAGCGGGCCCACAATGAG.

The table lists this clone with many counts. The read gets to within 3 residues of the CDR3 end, and the germline J gene fills in the rest. The chain has TRBV30 and TRBJ2-1; 9 bases are shared with TRBD2. Germline CDR1 is GTSNPN and CDR2 is SVGIG (reference sequence). This CDR3 is built from 18 residues. The V and J ends lost 5 bases and 4 bases, in that order; junction bases with no gene match: 18. The DNA read from the CDR3 is TGTGCCTGGGACGTCGGGGGGGTTACAGCGGGAGGATACAATGAG. As protein: CAWDVGGVTAGGYNE. The entire CDR3 protein is CAWDVGGVTAGGYNEQFF.

This clone was recorded many times. Read coverage stops 3 residues before the CDR3 terminus; the germline J gene supplies the remainder. V usage is TRBV7-3 and J usage is TRBJ1-5, with TRBD1 matching over 12 bases. Germline-derived CDR1 and CDR2 are SGHTA and FQGTGA. This CDR3 is 16 amino acids long. After removal of 2 bases from V and 6 bases from J, the junction contained 5 bases not matched to a gene. The CDR3 loop reads CASSLGTGGFSQPQHF. CDR3 bases read: TGTGCCAGCAGCTTAGGGACAGGGGGCTTTAGTCAGCCC.

This clone was found many times. The observed sequence ends 3 residues before the CDR3 terminus, with the missing tail filled in from the germline J gene. The sample carries other DNA sequences with the same CDR3. The chain links TRBV5-6 to TRBJ1-2; D is perhaps TRBD1 (5 bases). The CDR3 runs 15 residues. Per germline, CDR1 SGHDT and CDR2 YYEEEE. CDR3 bases read: TGTGCCAGCAGCTTTGGGTCCTACAGGTCTACCGGC. Its translation is CASSFGSYRSTG. The CDR3, in full, reads CASSFGSYRSTGYTF.

This clone has at least ten counts. The observed sequence ends 3 residues before the CDR3 terminus, with the missing tail filled in from the germline J gene. The rearrangement joins TRBV11-3 to TRBJ2-7, with 10 bases lining up with TRBD2. Germline V gene sequence: CDR1 SGHNT, CDR2 YENEEA. This CDR3 spans 15 amino acids. The J segment lost 2 bases and the V segment lost 2 bases, leaving 3 bases of the junction unmatched. The chain's CDR3 is CASSLNSGRPYEQYF. The sequenced part of the CDR3 DNA is TGTGCCAGCAGCTTAAATAGCGGGAGGCCCTACGAG.

Regarding this clone: The sequence runs out 3 residues before the end of the CDR3; the remainder is reconstructed from the germline J gene. This CDR3 is also generated by other DNA sequences in the sample. The chain links TRBV19 to TRBJ1-2; D perhaps matches TRBD1 (5 bases). This CDR3 is built from 16 residues. Germline V gene lookup returns CDR1 LNHDA and CDR2 SQIVND (reference sequence). CDR3 amino acids: CASSMRGGSLAMDYTF. The CDR3 DNA, read in part, is TGTGCCAGTAGTATGAGGGGAGGGTCTCTGGCAATGGAC.

This clone came up many times. The covered CDR3 bases are TGTGCCAGCAGCTCGAGCCAGGTCGTCAAAAACATT. This translates into CASSSSQVVKNI. The CDR3 in full is CASSSSQVVKNIQYF. This chain uses TRBV11-3 with TRBJ2-4; no definite D call. The read terminates 3 residues ahead of where the CDR3 ends, so the germline J gene completes it. Trimming took 4 bases from V and 3 from J, leaving 13 bases between them. CDR3 length equals 15 residues. The germline V gene encodes CDR1 SGHNT and CDR2 YENEEA.

This clone showed up just a few times. This sequence may be a read error, since a much larger clone differs from it by one base. Read coverage stops 3 residues before the CDR3 terminus; the germline J gene supplies the remainder. V usage is TRBV2 and J usage is TRBJ2-1, with 7 bases aligning to TRBD2. V was clipped by 6 bases and J by 3 bases; unmatched bases: 2. CDR1 and CDR2 from the germline V gene are SNHLY and FYNNEI. This CDR3 comprises 13 residues. CDR3 amino acids: CASRAGIYNEQFF. Incomplete CDR3 DNA: TGTGCCAGCAGAGCGGGGATCTACAATGAG.

This clone has a count of ten or more. The read finishes 3 residues shy of the CDR3 end, and the germline J gene is used to complete it. At the DNA level, this CDR3 is encoded by other sequences in the same sample as well. V usage is TRBV27 and J usage is TRBJ2-7; 8 bases are a match to TRBD2. Germline V lookup: CDR1 MNHEY, CDR2 SMNVEV (reference sequence). The junction had 5 bases not matched to a gene; V was cut back by 3 bases and J by 4 bases. The CDR3 contains 14 residues. The sequenced part of the CDR3 DNA is TGTGCCAGCAGTTTTAAGGCGGGAGGTTACGAG. It yields the protein CASSFKAGGYE. The full CDR3 sequence reads CASSFKAGGYEQYF.

The sample holds many counts of this clone. The read terminates 3 residues ahead of where the CDR3 ends, so the germline J gene completes it. The chain has TRBV20-1 and TRBJ2-3, with 11 bases fitting TRBD2. Germline-derived CDR1 and CDR2 are DFQATT and SNEGSKA (reference sequence). Trimming took 5 bases from V and 2 from J; bases not matched to a gene: 12. The CDR3 has 17 amino acids. Partial CDR3 DNA: TGCAGTGCTCACACCGGGACTAGCGGCGAAAACACAGATACG. As protein: CSAHTGTSGENTDT. The entire CDR3 protein is CSAHTGTSGENTDTQYF.

This clone was seen many times. The read halts 3 residues ahead of the CDR3 end, with the missing end drawn from the germline J gene. The V call is TRBV19, the J call TRBJ2-1; 12 positions match TRBD2. The V and J ends lost 10 bases and 2 bases, in that order; junction bases with no gene match: 6. CDR1 is LNHDA, CDR2 SQIVND, per germline (reference sequence). The CDR3 totals 15 residues. Partial CDR3 DNA: TGTGCCACAGAATGGACTAGCGGGGCCTACAATGAG. It is translated as CATEWTSGAYNE. The entire CDR3 protein is CATEWTSGAYNEQFF.

This clone was seen many times. The read comes to an end 3 residues before the CDR3 does, leaving the germline J gene to fill in the end. The V gene is TRBV29-1, the J gene TRBJ1-1; 7 bases agree with TRBD1. V lost 5 bases to trimming and J lost 4 bases; unmatched junction nucleotides: 13. Germline CDR1 is SQVTM and CDR2 is ANQGSEA. The CDR3 length is 15 residues. CDR3 sequence: CSVSGQSPGFTEAFF. The CDR3 DNA, read in part, is TGCAGCGTTTCGGGACAGTCACCGGGGTTCACTGAA.

This clone showed up many times. The read terminates 3 residues before the CDR3 end, so the remaining end is supplied by the germline J gene. The V gene is TRBV6-2 or TRBV6-3, the J gene TRBJ1-6; 7 bases line up with TRBD1. With 11 bases clipped from V and 10 bases from J, the junction kept 8 bases outside the gene matches. The CDR3 is 12 amino acids. CDR1 and CDR2 from the germline V gene are MNHEY and SVGEGT. CDR3 DNA (partial): TGTGCCGGAAGACAGGGAAACTCACCC. This gives the protein CAGRQGNSP. The whole CDR3 protein is CAGRQGNSPLHF.

This clone was recorded at least ten times. The CDR3 goes on 3 residues after the read ends, and that part is filled in from the germline J gene. V gene TRBV15 combines with J gene TRBJ1-2, with 7 bases lining up with TRBD1. Germline V gene sequence: CDR1 LNHNV, CDR2 YYDKDF (reference sequence). This CDR3 contains 13 residues. The CDR3 is CATSSHRGEGYTF. The part of the CDR3 DNA that was read is TGTGCCACCAGCAGCCACAGGGGTGAAGGC.

This clone was observed many times. The read ends 3 residues before the CDR3 terminus; that terminus is restored from the germline J gene. The chain carries TRBV20-1 and TRBJ2-7; 9 bases fit TRBD1. The CDR3 covers 16 residues. V was pared by 3 bases and J by 3 bases, with 12 bases of the junction left unmatched. Germline V gene data show CDR1 as DFQATT and CDR2 as SNEGSKA (reference sequence). CDR3 DNA (partial): TGCAGTGCTAGGTCATCCGGGACAGGGTCCGGCTACGAG. Translated, it gives CSARSSGTGSGYE. The whole CDR3 sequence reads CSARSSGTGSGYEQYF.

This clone was seen many times. The CDR3 end is not reached by the read, which stops 3 residues before it; the germline J gene fills it in. The gene calls are TRBV19 and TRBJ1-5, with a possible D match to TRBD1 (6 bases). The CDR3 spans 12 residues. Between the trimmed V and J ends, which lost 4 bases and 6 bases, there was a span of 7 bases. CDR1 LNHDA and CDR2 SQIVND come from the germline V gene (reference sequence). Here the CDR3 reads CASSKGVQPQHF. The CDR3 DNA, read in part, is TGTGCCAGTAGTAAGGGGGTTCAGCCC. Based on the CDR3 plus reference TRBV19 and TRBJ1-5, the full variable domain is DGGITQSPKYLFRKEGQNVTLSCEQNLNHDAMYWYRQDPGQGLRLIYYSQIVNDFQKGDIAEGYSVSREKKESFPLTVTSAQKNPTAFYLCASSKGVQPQHFGDGTRLSIL.

The table lists this clone with many counts. The CDR3 end is not reached by the read, which stops 3 residues before it; the germline J gene fills it in. V gene TRBV5-1 combines with J gene TRBJ2-2, with 12 bases matching TRBD1. The CDR3 extends over 20 amino acids. Germline lookup yields CDR1 SGHRS and CDR2 YFSETQ. V lost 0 bases and J lost 4; bases outside the gene matches: 13. The sequenced part of the CDR3 DNA is TGCGCCAGCAGCTTGGATCTCAGCGGGACAGGGGGCTCTGGCACCGGGGAG. It specifies CASSLDLSGTGGSGTGE. From start to end, the CDR3 is CASSLDLSGTGGSGTGELFF.

A note on this clone: The read halts 3 residues ahead of the CDR3 end, with the missing end drawn from the germline J gene. The chain employs TRBV19 and TRBJ2-3; 8 nucleotides align to TRBD1. The CDR3 runs 14 residues. Germline CDR1 LNHDA, CDR2 SQIVND (reference sequence). The CDR3 sequence is CASRQTGESQPQYF. The CDR3 bases that were read are TGTGCCAGTAGACAGACAGGGGAGTCTCAGCCG.

This clone has a count of ten or more. Read sequence stops 3 residues before the CDR3 end, and the germline J gene provides the missing end. The J gene is TRBJ2-2, the V gene TRBV12-5; TRBD1 matches 7 bases. The junction had 6 bases not matched to a gene; V was cut back by 6 bases and J by 5 bases. The CDR3 runs 14 residues. Germline V CDR1 and CDR2: LGHNT, FRNRAP. The CDR3 is CASGTGPTTGELFF. Partial CDR3 DNA: TGTGCTAGTGGGACAGGGCCAACGACCGGGGAG.

This clone appeared many times. This CDR3 reads CASSVGISGSYNEQFF. CDR3 DNA, as far as it was read: TGTGCCAGCAGCGTAGGGATTAGCGGGTCTTACAATGAG. The chain employs TRBV9 and TRBJ2-1; 7 bases are shared with TRBD2. Sequencing ends 3 residues short of the CDR3 end; the germline J gene provides the rest. The CDR3 extends over 16 amino acids. From germline, CDR1 is SGDLS and CDR2 YYNGEE. V dropped 0 bases and J dropped 4; count of bases not matched to a gene: 7.

In its sample, this clone was seen many times. The CDR3 end is not reached by the read, which stops 3 residues before it; the germline J gene fills it in. V usage is TRBV18 and J usage is TRBJ2-7; possibly TRBD2 for D (6 bases). The CDR3 runs 14 residues. Germline CDR1 KGHSH, CDR2 LQKENI. Trimming took off 6 bases at V and 5 bases at J, with 17 bases between the two ends. CDR3 bases read: TGTGCCAGCTCTCTCGGACACGGAGGGGACGAG. The encoded protein is CASSLGHGGDE. In full, the CDR3 reads CASSLGHGGDEQYF. The full variable domain, completed using reference TRBV18 and TRBJ2-7, is NAGVMQNPRHLVRRRGQEARLRCSPMKGHSHVYWYRQLPEEGLKFMVYLQKENIIDESGMPKERFSAEFPKEGPSILRIQQVVRGDSAAYFCASSLGHGGDEQYFGPGTRLTVT.

This clone was counted many times. The CDR3 end is not reached by the read, which stops 3 residues before it; the germline J gene fills it in. The chain is built from TRBV20-1 and TRBJ2-1; TRBD2 aligns across 12 bases. The germline V gene has CDR1 DFQATT and CDR2 SNEGSKA (reference sequence). The ends lost 5 bases at V and 8 bases at J; junction bases unmatched: 10. CDR3 length: 15 residues. The sequenced part of the CDR3 DNA is TGCAGTGCTCCCCGACTAGCGGGAGAGAGGCATGAG. It codes for CSAPRLAGERHE. The CDR3 in full is CSAPRLAGERHEQFF.

This clone was recorded at least ten times. Read coverage stops 3 residues before the CDR3 terminus; the germline J gene supplies the remainder. This chain uses TRBV2 with TRBJ2-7, with TRBD1 matching 10 bases. The CDR3 spans 18 residues. Trimming removed 4 bases from V and 5 bases from J; junction bases left unmatched: 17. Germline values: CDR1 SNHLY, CDR2 FYNNEI. The sequenced CDR3 bases are TGTGCCAGCAGTGGGACAGGGGGTTTTCCTCCTAAGACCCACGAG. Translated: CASSGTGGFPPKTHE. The full CDR3 protein reads CASSGTGGFPPKTHEQYF.

This clone was seen repeatedly, ten times or more. The CDR3 bases that were read are TGCGCCAGCAGCTTGGGGATAGCGCTATACAATGAG. Residues: CASSLGIALYNE. In full, the CDR3 is CASSLGIALYNEQFF. This chain uses TRBV5-1 with TRBJ2-1, with a tentative D call TRBD2 (5 bases). The read finishes 3 residues shy of the CDR3 end, and the germline J gene is used to complete it. V gave up 0 bases and J gave up 4 bases, with 11 bases separating them. From germline, CDR1 is SGHRS and CDR2 YFSETQ. CDR3 size: 15 residues.

Many counts were recorded for this clone. The read terminates 3 residues ahead of where the CDR3 ends, so the germline J gene completes it. This specimen includes other DNA sequences encoding the same CDR3. This chain links TRBV19 with TRBJ2-3; D is perhaps TRBD1 (5 bases). Per germline, CDR1 LNHDA and CDR2 SQIVND (reference sequence). This CDR3 is 14 amino acids long. With 3 bases removed from V and 4 bases from J, the gap between germline ends came to 11 bases. Incomplete CDR3 DNA: TGTGCCAGTAGTATGATGGGGCTGGCAGATACG. Its protein product is CASSMMGLADT. The CDR3 in its entirety is CASSMMGLADTQYF.